The present entry profiles one TCR beta chain with its context. These data come from a study of blood T cell repertoires in COVID-19. At the level of the study: COVID-19 samples from acute and convalescent phases originated in the United States, Italy and Spain. PBMCs, B-cell-depleted T cells, or T cells were the source of the cDNA or gDNA that made up the material.

The CDR3 has 13 amino acids. Trimming cost V 6 bases and J 2 bases; bases outside gene matches: 4. The germline CDR1 and CDR2 sequences are MNHEY and SMNVEV (reference sequence). Authors' data handling: How many nucleated cells were present was estimated from reference gene primer amplification. Sequenced by immunoSEQ multiplex PCR; TCRdb stores in-frame clones only, minus some. The V and J calls and clone size come from that table; D and trimming were worked out from the DNA. The sample consists of about 190,000 clones, less than 90% of them appearing once. This clonotype was sampled from a woman aged 40 to 50 with acute or convalescent COVID-19. The chain uses TRBV27 and TRBJ2-7; 7 bases agree with TRBD2. Sequenced material: peripheral blood. The CDR3 spells CASRLAVTYEQYF. In DNA form, the CDR3 reads TGTGCCAGCAGGCTAGCGGTAACCTACGAGCAGTACTTC.